Listed below are T cell receptor beta chains from one sample, sequenced in a study of T cells in Graves' hyperthyroidism and ophthalmopathy. TCRdb called the multiplex PCR reads again in MiXCR, with one record for every CDR3 protein. The repertoire holds more than 350,000 distinct CDR3 sequences, about 14% seen once, with 15% to 20% in the top ten. Sequencing was carried out using blood. All receptors come from a woman aged 25 to 39 with Graves' ophthalmopathy. CDR3s include the opening cysteine and the closing phenylalanine or tryptophan. D genes are given only for firm matches. Only part of the rows carry a size: once, few, many, or a class if the clone is expanded.

clone_size,v_call,d_call,j_call,cdr3_aa,cdr3_nt
few,TRBV29-1,TRBD1,TRBJ1-5,CSVIPRDSRNQHF,TGCAGCGTCATTCCCCGGGACAGCCGAAACCAGCATTTT
NA,TRBV6-5,TRBD1,TRBJ2-2,CASSYSGTGLTGELFF,TGTGCCAGCAGTTACTCCGGGACAGGACTCACCGGGGAGCTGTTTTTT
many,TRBV28,TRBD1,TRBJ1-2,CASIEDRDYGYTF,TGTGCCAGCATTGAGGACAGGGATTATGGCTACACCTTC
many,TRBV5-1,NA,TRBJ2-7,CASNPGVGNEQYF,TGCGCCAGTAACCCAGGGGTGGGCAACGAGCAGTACTTC
few,TRBV19,NA,TRBJ1-4,CASSSLPEPNEKLFF,TGTGCCAGTAGTTCCCTCCCCGAGCCTAATGAAAAACTGTTTTTT
once,TRBV30,TRBD1,TRBJ2-5,CAWSVGGGETQYF,TGTGCCTGGAGTGTAGGGGGCGGGGAGACCCAGTACTTC
NA,TRBV20-1,NA,TRBJ2-1,CSAGAGIF,TGCAGTGCTGGCGCCGGAATCTTC
many,TRBV5-1,NA,TRBJ2-3,CASSSGQSTDTQYF,TGCGCCAGCAGCTCGGGACAAAGCACAGATACGCAGTATTTT
many,TRBV5-6,TRBD2,TRBJ2-1,CASSLMGEGLYNEQFF,TGTGCCAGCAGCTTGATGGGGGAGGGGTTATACAATGAGCAGTTCTTC
many,TRBV2,NA,TRBJ1-3,CASSVASLRGAGGNTIYF,TGTGCCAGCAGTGTCGCCTCGTTAAGGGGGGCAGGAGGAAACACCATATATTTT
many,TRBV20-1,NA,TRBJ2-4,CSAREGTKNIQYF,TGCAGTGCTAGAGAGGGGACCAAAAACATTCAGTACTTC
many,TRBV12-3/TRBV12-4,TRBD1,TRBJ1-2,CASSLGTGAYGYTF,TGTGCCAGCAGTTTAGGGACAGGGGCCTATGGCTACACCTTC
many,TRBV3-1,TRBD1,TRBJ1-4,CASSPGQGREKLFF,TGTGCCAGCAGCCCGGGACAGGGTCGGGAAAAACTGTTTTTT
many,TRBV6-1,NA,TRBJ2-7,CASSSTGTRTYEQYF,TGTGCCAGCAGTTCTACCGGGACACGGACCTACGAGCAGTACTTC
many,TRBV20-1,TRBD2,TRBJ2-5,CSARGLAGQWETQYF,TGCAGTGCCCGAGGACTAGCGGGGCAGTGGGAGACCCAGTACTTC
many,TRBV10-3,TRBD2,TRBJ2-5,CAISEGLAGASQETQYF,TGTGCCATCAGTGAGGGACTAGCGGGGGCCTCACAAGAGACCCAGTACTTC
many,TRBV11-2,TRBD1,TRBJ2-2,CASSLIRKPYRGQGGELFF,TGTGCCAGCAGCTTAATTAGAAAACCCTACAGGGGGCAGGGCGGGGAGCTGTTTTTT
many,TRBV5-6,TRBD1,TRBJ2-1,CASSLLGQGSGEQFF,TGTGCCAGCAGCTTGTTGGGACAGGGCAGCGGAGAGCAGTTCTTC
many,TRBV7-2,NA,TRBJ1-4,CASSYGTNEKLFF,TGTGCCAGCAGTTACGGGACTAATGAAAAACTGTTTTTT
many,TRBV6-1,NA,TRBJ1-4,CASSAYRDPYEKLFF,TGTGCCAGCAGTGCCTACAGGGATCCATATGAAAAACTGTTTTTT
few,TRBV6-1,NA,TRBJ2-4,CASSEELQGGVGYF,TGTGCCAGCAGTGAAGAATTACAGGGTGGGGTAGGGTACTTC
NA,TRBV6-1,NA,TRBJ2-1,CASSGPAGNSYNEQFF,TGTGCCAGCAGCGGTCCCGCGGGAAACTCCTACAATGAGCAGTTCTTC
NA,TRBV28,NA,TRBJ2-5,CASTLGFGLETQYF,TGTGCCAGCACCCTGGGGTTCGGGTTGGAGACCCAGTACTTC
NA,TRBV11-3,TRBD1,TRBJ2-2,CASSLGTGSSGELFF,TGTGCCAGCAGCTTAGGGACAGGTAGTTCCGGGGAGCTGTTTTTT
few,TRBV12-3/TRBV12-4,NA,TRBJ1-5,CASSREPNQPQHF,TGTGCCAGCAGCAGGGAGCCGAATCAGCCCCAGCATTTT
many,TRBV7-2,NA,TRBJ2-3,CASSLSQGVGTDTQYF,TGTGCCAGCAGCTTATCCCAGGGCGTCGGCACAGATACGCAGTATTTT
few,TRBV27,TRBD1,TRBJ2-6,CASSLGQGHSGANVLTF,TGTGCCAGCAGTTTAGGACAGGGCCACTCTGGGGCCAACGTCCTGACTTTC
few,TRBV19,NA,TRBJ1-1,CASSMATEAFF,TGTGCCAGTAGTATGGCGACTGAAGCTTTCTTT
many,TRBV20-1,TRBD2,TRBJ2-3,CSARGGGGAVAITDTQYF,TGCAGTGCTAGAGGTGGCGGGGGAGCCGTAGCAATCACAGATACGCAGTATTTT
many,TRBV12-3/TRBV12-4,NA,TRBJ1-5,CASSFLGSNQPQHF,TGTGCCAGCAGTTTTTTGGGGAGCAATCAGCCCCAGCATTTT
few,TRBV5-1,NA,TRBJ2-7,CASSLAGARSNEQYF,TGCGCCAGCAGCTTGGCCGGGGCAAGGTCGAACGAGCAGTACTTC
few,TRBV6-1,TRBD1,TRBJ2-7,CASSHGNWDRGYEQYF,TGTGCCAGCAGTCATGGAAATTGGGACAGGGGATACGAGCAGTACTTC
NA,TRBV6-7,NA,TRBJ1-1,CASSLPFGFEAFF,TGTGCCAGCAGTCTTCCTTTTGGCTTTGAAGCTTTCTTT
many,TRBV4-1,NA,TRBJ2-1,CASSHTSLYNEQFF,TGCGCCAGCAGCCACACCTCCCTATACAATGAGCAGTTCTTC
many,TRBV4-1,NA,TRBJ2-1,CASSQEETRIPEQFF,TGCGCCAGCAGCCAAGAGGAGACTAGGATTCCTGAGCAGTTCTTC
many,TRBV10-3,TRBD1,TRBJ2-7,CAISAQGVREQYF,TGTGCCATCAGTGCTCAGGGGGTTCGCGAGCAGTACTTC
many,TRBV7-2,NA,TRBJ2-1,CASSLGLIGRNEQFF,TGTGCCAGCAGCTTAGGACTGATCGGCCGCAATGAGCAGTTCTTC
few,TRBV6-5,NA,TRBJ1-2,CASSYLGRSYGYTF,TGTGCCAGCAGTTACCTTGGGAGAAGCTATGGCTACACCTTC
NA,TRBV19,NA,TRBJ1-1,CASSITSEAFF,TGTGCCAGTAGTATCACAAGTGAAGCTTTCTTT
few,TRBV6-1,TRBD2,TRBJ2-3,CASSEDLSPAGGTDTQYF,TGTGCCAGCAGTGAAGACCTTTCCCCAGCGGGGGGCACAGATACGCAGTATTTT
many,TRBV27,TRBD1,TRBJ1-2,CASSPPGTVPLGYTF,TGTGCCAGCAGCCCACCCGGGACAGTTCCATTAGGCTACACCTTC
many,TRBV30,NA,TRBJ2-1,CAWSDTTGIWYNEQFF,TGTGCCTGGAGTGATACTACAGGGATTTGGTACAATGAGCAGTTCTTC
NA,TRBV7-9,TRBD1,TRBJ1-2,CASSPDRSLTLYGYTF,TGTGCCAGCAGCCCGGACAGGAGTCTAACACTCTATGGCTACACCTTC
NA,TRBV5-1,TRBD1,TRBJ1-1,CASSLVIRGHAEAFF,TGCGCCAGCAGCTTGGTTATCAGGGGGCATGCTGAAGCTTTCTTT
NA,TRBV7-6,NA,TRBJ2-2,CASSERRGADTGELFF,TGTGCCAGCAGCGAGAGGCGGGGAGCGGACACCGGGGAGCTGTTTTTT